One and the same sample provided the 21 T cell receptor beta chains below, sequenced in a study of blood T cell repertoires in COVID-19. The assay was immunoSEQ multiplex PCR, and TCRdb's table has in-frame clones only and misses some. The table records roughly 200,000 clones, approximately 89% of them present only once. The material sequenced was PBMCs or T cells enriched from blood (not recorded which). Receptor source: a woman in her twenties or thirties with acute COVID-19.

The genes are TRBV2 and TRBJ1-2; 11 bases map to TRBD1. Germline CDR1 reads SNHLY; CDR2 reads FYNNEI. J was trimmed by 2 bases and V by 7 bases; bases with no gene match: 6. The CDR3 is 15 amino acids. The CDR3 sequence is CASMGRDRGNYGYTF. CDR3 in DNA: TGTGCCAGCATGGGGCGGGACAGGGGGAACTATGGCTACACCTTC.

The chain couples TRBV5-4 to TRBJ2-1, with 9 bases fitting TRBD2. CDR3 length: 16 amino acids. Trimming removed 1 base from V and 2 bases from J; junction bases left unmatched: 4. Germline CDR1 SGHNT, CDR2 YYREEE (reference sequence). In DNA, the CDR3 is TGTGCCAGCAGCTTGAAGCCTAGCGGGACCTACAATGAGCAGTTCTTC. Its protein is CASSLKPSGTYNEQFF.

The gene calls are TRBV29-1 and TRBJ1-1; 9 bases line up with TRBD1. Trimming cost V 4 bases and J 2 bases; bases outside gene matches: 5. Germline V lookup: CDR1 SQVTM, CDR2 ANQGSEA. CDR3 length: 14 residues. The CDR3 DNA follows: TGCAGCGTTGTTCTGGGACAGGGTAACACTGAAGCTTTCTTT. It yields the protein CSVVLGQGNTEAFF.

The chain recombines TRBV18 with TRBJ2-5; no firm D call. Per germline, CDR1 KGHSH and CDR2 LQKENI. The CDR3 loop spans 14 amino acids. Trimming took off 5 bases at V and 2 bases at J, with 12 bases between the two ends. CDR3 coding DNA: TGTGCCAGCTCAAAAAATCGACAACAAGAGACCCAGTACTTC. Protein sequence: CASSKNRQQETQYF.

The chain employs TRBV3-1 (or the pseudogene TRBV3-2) and TRBJ1-1, with 8 bases identical to TRBD1. The CDR3 sequence is 13 residues long. Per germline, CDR1 LGHDT and CDR2 YNNKEL (reference sequence). The ends lost 4 bases at V and 5 bases at J; junction bases unmatched: 3. The CDR3 nucleotides read TGTGCCAGCAGCCGGACAGGGAATACTGAAGCTTTCTTT. It is translated as CASSRTGNTEAFF.

CDR3 nucleotide sequence: TGCGCCAGCAGCTTGGTATTCGGGGAGCTGTTTTTT. Its protein product is CASSLVFGELFF. The chain joins TRBV5-1 to TRBJ2-2; the D is unclear. Between the trimmed V and J ends, which lost 0 bases and 7 bases, there was a span of 4 bases. The CDR3 totals 12 residues. Germline V CDR1 and CDR2: SGHRS, YFSETQ. Looking up the rest from reference TRBV5-1 and TRBJ2-2 gives the full variable domain: KAGVTQTPRYLIKTRGQQVTLSCSPISGHRSVSWYQQTPGQGLQFLFEYFSETQRNKGNFPGRFSGRQFSNSRSEMNVSTLELGDSALYLCASSLVFGELFFGEGSRLTVL.

This clone was counted only a few times. The chain carries TRBV5-1 and TRBJ1-1; the D gene is possibly TRBD1 (5 bases). Trimming took 4 bases from V and 0 from J, leaving 7 bases between them. The CDR3 covers 13 residues. Germline V gene data show CDR1 as SGHRS and CDR2 as YFSETQ. The CDR3 coding sequence is TGCGCCAGCAGCGGACACCTGAACACTGAAGCTTTCTTT. Its protein product is CASSGHLNTEAFF.

This clone was observed once. Here the CDR3 reads CASRTGTPNEKLFF. CDR3 coding DNA: TGTGCCAGCAGGACCGGGACACCTAATGAAAAACTGTTTTTT. The chain employs TRBV2 and TRBJ1-4, with a possible D match to TRBD1 (6 bases). CDR1 SNHLY and CDR2 FYNNEI come from the germline V gene. The V end was cut by 6 bases, the J end by 3 bases, with 11 bases between. This CDR3 is 14 amino acids long.

The chain joins TRBV3-1 (or the pseudogene TRBV3-2) to TRBJ2-7; D may be TRBD1 (5 bases). CDR1 is LGHDT and CDR2 is YNNKEL in the germline V gene (reference sequence). Deletions cut 6 bases from V and 4 bases from J, with 10 bases between. CDR3 size: 12 residues. The CDR3 reads CASSQTGYEQYF. The CDR3 DNA reads as TGTGCCAGCAGTCAAACAGGTTACGAGCAGTACTTC.

The chain couples TRBV6-5 to TRBJ1-5, with 8 bases lining up with TRBD1. The CDR3 sequence is 16 residues long. The V gene end was trimmed by 4 bases and the J gene end by 6 bases; junction bases not matched to a gene: 11. The germline V gene has CDR1 MNHEY and CDR2 SVGAGI. The CDR3 sequence is CASSSAGTGLIQPQHF. CDR3 bases: TGTGCCAGCAGTTCAGCCGGGACAGGTTTAATTCAGCCCCAGCATTTT.

This clone was detected only once. This sequence joins TRBV19 and TRBJ2-7; possibly TRBD1 for D (6 bases). Per germline, CDR1 LNHDA and CDR2 SQIVND (reference sequence). Trimming stripped 4 bases from V and 2 bases from J, with 15 bases between. The CDR3 runs 15 residues. This CDR3 reads CASSTTGTQTYEQYF. As DNA, the CDR3 is TGTGCCAGTAGTACCACCGGGACACAAACCTACGAGCAGTACTTC.

The rearrangement uses TRBV30 and TRBJ1-2; D ambiguous. Trimming took off 8 bases at V and 8 bases at J, with 18 bases between the two ends. From germline, CDR1 is GTSNPN and CDR2 SVGIG (reference sequence). CDR3 length equals 12 residues. This chain's CDR3 is CALEYTKQGYTF. DNA for the CDR3: TGTGCCCTGGAGTACACGAAGCAAGGCTACACCTTC.

The J gene is TRBJ2-7, the V gene TRBV2, with 14 bases lining up with TRBD2. The CDR3 extends over 15 amino acids. The junction had 5 bases not matched to a gene; V was cut back by 7 bases and J by 3 bases. From germline, CDR1 is SNHLY and CDR2 FYNNEI. CDR3 loop: CASNSGLAGGYEQYF. CDR3 DNA sequence: TGTGCCAGCAATTCCGGACTAGCGGGGGGCTACGAGCAGTACTTC.

The chain couples TRBV29-1 to TRBJ1-1; D perhaps matches TRBD1 (5 bases). V dropped 3 bases and J dropped 1 base, with 9 bases sitting between them. The CDR3 spans 13 residues. CDR1 SQVTM and CDR2 ANQGSEA come from the germline V gene. The DNA for the CDR3 is TGCAGCGTTGACGCGGGACCGAACACTGAAGCTTTCTTT. Its translation: CSVDAGPNTEAFF.

The chain couples TRBV15 to TRBJ2-5, with 11 bases aligning to TRBD2. Germline CDR1 LNHNV, CDR2 YYDKDF (reference sequence). The CDR3 covers 18 residues. After removal of 0 bases from V and 1 base from J, the junction contained 7 bases not matched to a gene. This chain's CDR3 is CATSRDLLAGDLQETQYF. The CDR3 coding sequence is TGTGCCACCAGCAGAGATCTACTAGCGGGGGACCTCCAAGAGACCCAGTACTTC.

In its sample, this clone was seen once. The chain recombines TRBV6-4 with TRBJ1-1; D is uncertain. V lost 5 bases and J lost 5, with 12 bases in between. The CDR3 has 13 amino acids. The germline V gene encodes CDR1 MRHNA and CDR2 SNTAGT. The CDR3 region is CASSRELETEAFF. In DNA, the CDR3 is TGTGCCAGCAGTAGAGAGCTAGAGACTGAAGCTTTCTTT.

V usage is TRBV10-3 and J usage is TRBJ1-2, with 8 bases fitting TRBD1. V lost 10 bases and J lost 4; bases outside the gene matches: 5. Germline V lookup: CDR1 ENHRY, CDR2 SYGVKD. The length of the CDR3 is 12 residues. The CDR3 coding sequence is TGTGCCACAAGGACAGGGCGCTATGGCTACACCTTC. It yields the protein CATRTGRYGYTF.

This clone has only one observation. The genes are TRBV5-1 and TRBJ2-7, with D uncertain. The CDR3 spans 14 residues. Germline V gene lookup returns CDR1 SGHRS and CDR2 YFSETQ. V was trimmed by 4 bases and J by 2 bases, leaving 13 bases between them. CDR3: CASSEPERPYEQYF. The CDR3 DNA follows: TGCGCCAGCAGCGAACCCGAGCGACCCTACGAGCAGTACTTC. The entire variable domain, with the rest obtained from reference TRBV5-1 and TRBJ2-7, is as follows: KAGVTQTPRYLIKTRGQQVTLSCSPISGHRSVSWYQQTPGQGLQFLFEYFSETQRNKGNFPGRFSGRQFSNSRSEMNVSTLELGDSALYLCASSEPERPYEQYFGPGTRLTVT.

The gene calls are TRBV4-1 and TRBJ1-1; weak D call: TRBD1 (6 bases). Germline V gene data show CDR1 as MGHRA and CDR2 as YSYEKL. Trimming left V 8 bases short and J 7 bases short, with 14 bases between. This CDR3 comprises 12 residues. Here the CDR3 reads CASGTGYDEAFF. CDR3 nucleotides: TGCGCCAGCGGCACAGGGTATGATGAAGCTTTCTTT.

This clone was observed once. The chain uses TRBV5-1 and TRBJ2-2; 14 nucleotides align to TRBD2. V gave up 3 bases and J gave up 5 bases; unmatched junction bases: 6. CDR1 and CDR2 (germline): SGHRS, YFSETQ. CDR3 size: 17 residues. This CDR3 reads CASSSGLAGGSTGELFF. CDR3 nucleotides: TGCGCCAGCAGCTCAGGACTAGCGGGGGGAAGTACCGGGGAGCTGTTTTTT.

The chain couples TRBV5-1 to TRBJ2-1; TRBD1 is a possible D gene (6 bases). The CDR3 has 14 residues. The germline gives CDR1 SGHRS, CDR2 YFSETQ. Trimming cost V 0 bases and J 4 bases, with 8 bases left between them. CDR3 region: CASSLGTGYNEQFF. In nucleotides, the CDR3 is TGCGCCAGCAGCTTGGGAACAGGGTACAATGAGCAGTTCTTC.